The rows below give T cell receptor beta chains drawn from one sample of a study of blood T cell repertoires in COVID-19. Method: immunoSEQ multiplex PCR; TCRdb's copy keeps in-frame clones and lacks some. The data show under 150,000 clones, about 91% seen once. Sequencing was performed on peripheral blood. The source is a human donor in a cohort sampled during active COVID-19. CDR3s include the opening cysteine and the closing phenylalanine or tryptophan. A D gene is named only where the DNA matches it firmly.

v_call,d_call,cdr3_aa
TRBV4-2,TRBD2,CASSQEISGGDYEQYF
TRBV3-1/TRBV3-2,.,CASRPGGLNTEAFF
TRBV5-1,TRBD1,CASSGRAGGDSPLHF
TRBV6-6,.,CASPGQGDTEAFF
TRBV10-3,.,CAISQVNEQFF
TRBV12-3/TRBV12-4,.,CASSLRRVDTQYF
TRBV5-5,TRBD1,CASMMTGERAEAFF
TRBV5-1,.,CASSLEVLKRPGGYTF
TRBV7-2,.,CASSLRPRVEAFF
TRBV3-1/TRBV3-2,.,CASSQDRGNRVCSGANVLTF
TRBV6-2/TRBV6-3,.,CASSYGGLNTEAFF
TRBV7-2,TRBD2,CASSSGLAAAETQYF
TRBV19,.,CASTGGSTEAFF
TRBV6-6,.,CASSETRDYGYTF
TRBV6-5,TRBD2,CASTPGLAKIAQYF
TRBV10-3,TRBD2,CAISERLAGGHEQFF
TRBV12-3/TRBV12-4,.,CASSLTPRGEQYF
TRBV7-9,TRBD1,CASSPTGAAYGYTF
TRBV7-2,.,CASSFSGDTEAFF
TRBV30,.,CAWWTANTGELFF
TRBV18,TRBD1,CASSPGQGASYGYTF
TRBV7-8,.,CASSFGLEEAFF
TRBV4-3,.,CASSQGRKADTQYF
TRBV3-1/TRBV3-2,.,CASSQGTSLAFF
TRBV18,TRBD1,CASSPQGQVSNQPQHF
TRBV6-7,TRBD1,CASSPEYRGGGYTF
TRBV9,.,CASSVSGMYQETQYF
TRBV30,TRBD1,CAWNPGQPQETQYF
TRBV20-1,TRBD1,CSATETGQDYYGYTF
TRBV10-3,TRBD2,CAISETYGGGNTGELFF
TRBV6-2/TRBV6-3,TRBD1,CASSYSDRSYEQYF
TRBV7-2,TRBD1,CASSLPLSGGVYGYTF
TRBV4-1,.,CASSSSWSSGANVLTF
TRBV11-2,.,CASSLGAAGEQYF
TRBV19,.,CASSTLAVSYNEQFF
TRBV5-1,.,CASSLNTNSGANVLTF
TRBV3-1/TRBV3-2,TRBD2,CASSLGTSGGSNEQFF
TRBV7-2,.,CASSTDQRGYGYTF
TRBV3-1/TRBV3-2,TRBD2,CASRPSGGAWTDTQYF
TRBV4-1,.,CASSQGPTGSRVPLHF
TRBV3-1/TRBV3-2,TRBD1,CASSLGQGNTEAFF
TRBV7-2,.,CASRAGSAYEQYF
TRBV14,TRBD1,CASSQVEQGIQYF
TRBV2,.,CASSVGPSSYEQYF
TRBV5-8,TRBD1,CASSLLWGQGNYGYTF
TRBV4-2,.,CASRLGTLYTGELFF
TRBV9,TRBD2,CASSVASSSGGYNEQFF
TRBV24-1,TRBD1,CATSGRQGHYTGELFF
TRBV5-6,.,CASSLGGTNSPLHF
TRBV29-1,TRBD1,CSADRGYGYTF
TRBV12-3/TRBV12-4,.,CASSPRGLETQYF
TRBV5-1,.,CASSPGDSTEAFF
TRBV3-1/TRBV3-2,TRBD1,CASSQVTGGSDEQYF